This TCR beta chain was recovered during a study of blood T cell repertoires in COVID-19. Turning to the study itself: Acute and convalescent COVID-19 samples came from the United States, Italy and Spain. T cells, B-cell-depleted T cells, or PBMCs supplied cDNA or gDNA.

The germline V gene encodes CDR1 SGHRS and CDR2 YFSETQ. Trimming removed 4 bases from V and 6 bases from J; junction bases left unmatched: 7. This CDR3 is 14 amino acids long. Measured with immunoSEQ multiplex PCR; TCRdb has only the in-frame clones, and not every one. Of 200,000 or so clones listed, about 78% are singletons. Material for sequencing was peripheral blood. The V and J genes are TRBV5-1 and TRBJ2-5, with 9 nucleotides matching TRBD1. The TCR originated in a woman in her 70s with acute or convalescent COVID-19. CDR3 DNA sequence: TGCGCCAGCAGCGTTGAGGGACAGGGTAAGACCCAGTACTTC. Its translation is CASSVEGQGKTQYF. Based on the CDR3 plus reference TRBV5-1 and TRBJ2-5, the full variable domain is KAGVTQTPRYLIKTRGQQVTLSCSPISGHRSVSWYQQTPGQGLQFLFEYFSETQRNKGNFPGRFSGRQFSNSRSEMNVSTLELGDSALYLCASSVEGQGKTQYFGPGTRLLVL.